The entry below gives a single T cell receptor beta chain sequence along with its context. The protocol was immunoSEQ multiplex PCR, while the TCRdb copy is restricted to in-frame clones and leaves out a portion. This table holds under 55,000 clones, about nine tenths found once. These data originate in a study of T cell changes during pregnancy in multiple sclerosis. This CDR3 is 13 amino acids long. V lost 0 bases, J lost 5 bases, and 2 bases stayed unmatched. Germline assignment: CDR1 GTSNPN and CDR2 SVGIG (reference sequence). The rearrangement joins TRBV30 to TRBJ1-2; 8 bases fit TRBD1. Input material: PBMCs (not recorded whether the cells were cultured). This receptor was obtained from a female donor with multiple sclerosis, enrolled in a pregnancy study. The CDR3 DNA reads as TGTGCCTGGAGTGTCAGGGGGCGATATGGCTACACCTTC. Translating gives CAWSVRGRYGYTF.